These T cell receptor beta chains were read from a single sample in a study of patients and donors after allogeneic stem cell transplantation. One entry per CDR3 protein results from TCRdb running MiXCR on the RT-PCR reads. Altogether about a million distinct CDR3 sequences are present, about a sixth being singletons, with the ten largest covering roughly 6%. Sequenced material: blood, either unsorted or a sorted T cell fraction (not recorded which). The receptors shown here come from a human donor who was either an allogeneic HSCT recipient or a stem cell or donor lymphocyte infusion donor (not recorded which). It is not recorded whose cells these are; they may come from a transplant donor. Each CDR3 is given with its conserved first and last residue. Each record gives: D gene, J gene, V gene, clone size, CDR3 protein, CDR3 DNA. The D gene is left open where the match is weak. The size of a clone is reported for some rows only, either as once, few or many, or as a class for expanded clones.

- TRBJ2-7 TRBV4-1 - CASSQDGIYEQYF TGCGCCAGCAGCCAAGATGGGATCTACGAGCAGTACTTC
- TRBJ1-5 TRBV9 few CASSAAGSFNQPQHF TGTGCCAGCAGCGCCGCAGGGTCGTTCAATCAGCCCCAGCATTTT
- TRBJ2-1 TRBV20-1 - CSARELGRSYNEQFF TGCAGTGCTAGAGAACTAGGACGTTCCTACAATGAGCAGTTCTTC
TRBD2 TRBJ2-5 TRBV7-2 few CASSLKLAGGKETQYF TGTGCCAGCAGCTTAAAACTAGCGGGGGGCAAAGAGACCCAGTACTTC
- TRBJ2-1 TRBV29-1 - CSSWGVRGGNEQFF TGCAGCTCCTGGGGCGTCAGGGGGGGCAATGAGCAGTTCTTC
- TRBJ2-1 TRBV2 - CASSGQPIPPNEQFF TGTGCCAGCAGTGGGCAACCCATTCCCCCAAATGAGCAGTTCTTC
TRBD1 TRBJ2-3 TRBV2 - CASNAGRQGDWADTQYF TGTGCCAGCAATGCGGGTAGACAGGGGGATTGGGCAGATACGCAGTATTTT
TRBD1 TRBJ2-7 TRBV20-1 few CSASGTGGPYEQYF TGCAGTGCGTCAGGGACAGGGGGACCCTACGAGCAGTACTTC
TRBD1 TRBJ2-6 TRBV7-6 - CASSFGDSIFGANVLTF TGTGCCAGCAGCTTCGGGGACAGTATCTTCGGGGCCAACGTCCTGACTTTC
- TRBJ1-2 TRBV5-1 - CASSLQGRGSDGYTF TGCGCCAGCAGCCTACAGGGTCGAGGGTCTGATGGCTACACCTTC
- TRBJ2-7 TRBV5-6 - CASSLGAASYEQYF TGTGCCAGCAGCTTGGGGGCAGCCTCCTACGAGCAGTACTTC
- TRBJ2-7 TRBV14 - CASSQNLHEQYF TGTGCCAGCAGCCAAAACCTACACGAGCAGTACTTC
TRBD2 TRBJ2-3 TRBV27 few CASGTSGSSRDTQYF TGTGCCAGCGGCACTAGCGGGAGTTCGAGGGATACGCAGTATTTT
- TRBJ1-2 TRBV24-1 few CATSDFRQAAGAPQVGGYTF TGTGCCACCAGTGATTTTAGACAAGCGGCAGGGGCTCCCCAGGTTGGAGGCTACACCTTC
- TRBJ1-1 TRBV28 few CASSLPQGPMNTEAFF TGTGCCAGCAGTTTACCCCAGGGGCCTATGAACACTGAAGCTTTCTTT
- TRBJ2-1 TRBV20-1 once CSAGRLDNEQFF TGCAGTGCTGGACGACTTGACAATGAGCAGTTCTTC
TRBD2 TRBJ2-5 TRBV6-1 few CASSARTSGRDETQYF TGTGCCAGCAGTGCCCGGACTAGCGGGAGAGATGAGACCCAGTACTTC
TRBD1 TRBJ2-7 TRBV6-1 few CASRPGGDHREQYF TGTGCCAGCAGACCAGGGGGCGACCATCGCGAGCAGTACTTC
- TRBJ2-5 TRBV7-2 - CASSLASGPGGETQYF TGTGCCAGCAGCTTAGCGTCCGGGCCGGGTGGGGAGACCCAGTACTTC
- TRBJ2-1 TRBV6-5 - CASSYAGFSFNEQFF TGTGCCAGCAGTTACGCGGGTTTTTCGTTCAATGAGCAGTTCTTC
TRBD1 TRBJ1-1 TRBV11-2 - CASSPRGGLRNTEAFF TGTGCCAGCAGCCCCAGGGGGGGGCTGAGGAACACTGAAGCTTTCTTT
- TRBJ1-1 TRBV20-1 - CSASPSQRGNMNTEAFF TGCAGTGCTAGTCCCAGCCAGAGGGGTAACATGAACACTGAAGCTTTCTTT